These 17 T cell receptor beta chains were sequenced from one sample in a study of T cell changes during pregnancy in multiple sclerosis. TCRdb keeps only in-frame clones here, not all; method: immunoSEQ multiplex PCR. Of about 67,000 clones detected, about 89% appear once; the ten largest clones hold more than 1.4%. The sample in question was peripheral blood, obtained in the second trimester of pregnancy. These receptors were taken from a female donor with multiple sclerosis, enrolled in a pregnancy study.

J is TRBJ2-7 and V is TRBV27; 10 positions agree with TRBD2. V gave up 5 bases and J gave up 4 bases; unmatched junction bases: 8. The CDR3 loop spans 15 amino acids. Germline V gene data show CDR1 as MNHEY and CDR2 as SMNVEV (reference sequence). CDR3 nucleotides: TGTGCCAGCAGTACAACTAGCGGGACCACTTACGAGCAGTACTTC. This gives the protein CASSTTSGTTYEQYF.

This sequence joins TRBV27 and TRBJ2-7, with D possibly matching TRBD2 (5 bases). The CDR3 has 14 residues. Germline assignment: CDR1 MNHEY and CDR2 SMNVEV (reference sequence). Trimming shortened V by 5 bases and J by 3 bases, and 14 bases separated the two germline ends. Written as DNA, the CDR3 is TGTGCCAGCAGTCCTGGGTCGGGGATCTACGAGCAGTACTTC. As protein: CASSPGSGIYEQYF.

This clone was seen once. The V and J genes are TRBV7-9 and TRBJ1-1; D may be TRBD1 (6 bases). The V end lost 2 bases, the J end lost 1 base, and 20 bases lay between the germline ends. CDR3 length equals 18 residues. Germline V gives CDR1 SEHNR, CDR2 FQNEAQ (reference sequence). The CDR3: CASSLNLMQGRGNTEAFF. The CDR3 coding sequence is TGTGCCAGCAGCTTAAATCTAATGCAGGGGAGGGGGAACACTGAAGCTTTCTTT.

The CDR3 DNA follows: TGTGCCAGCAGCTTGGGGGCTAGCGGGGGTACAGATACGCAGTATTTT. Residues: CASSLGASGGTDTQYF. The chain recombines TRBV5-4 with TRBJ2-3, with TRBD2 matching over 10 bases. CDR1 is SGHNT, CDR2 YYREEE, per germline (reference sequence). The length of the CDR3 is 16 residues. V dropped 0 bases and J dropped 3; count of bases not matched to a gene: 4.

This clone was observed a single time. CDR3 residues: CASSPPGDSYSNQPQHF. The CDR3 nucleotides are TGTGCCAGCTCACCACCCGGGGACAGTTATAGCAATCAGCCCCAGCATTTT. The chain employs TRBV18 and TRBJ1-5, with 7 bases matching TRBD1. The germline CDR1 and CDR2 sequences are KGHSH and LQKENI. V shed 0 bases and J 0 bases; nucleotides not matched to a gene: 5. This CDR3 region has 17 residues.

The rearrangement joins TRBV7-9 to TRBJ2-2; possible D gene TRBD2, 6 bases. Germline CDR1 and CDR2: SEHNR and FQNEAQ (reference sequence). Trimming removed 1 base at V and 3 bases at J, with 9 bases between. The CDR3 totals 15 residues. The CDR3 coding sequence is TGTGCCAGCAGCTTAGGACTAGGGGACACCGGGGAGCTGTTTTTT. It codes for CASSLGLGDTGELFF.

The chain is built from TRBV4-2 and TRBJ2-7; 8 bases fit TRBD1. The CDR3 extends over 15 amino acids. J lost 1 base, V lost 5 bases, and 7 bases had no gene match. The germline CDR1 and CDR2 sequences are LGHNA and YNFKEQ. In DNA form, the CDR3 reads TGTGCCAGCAGCACCTCCGGGACAGGTTCCTACGAGCAGTACTTC. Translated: CASSTSGTGSYEQYF.

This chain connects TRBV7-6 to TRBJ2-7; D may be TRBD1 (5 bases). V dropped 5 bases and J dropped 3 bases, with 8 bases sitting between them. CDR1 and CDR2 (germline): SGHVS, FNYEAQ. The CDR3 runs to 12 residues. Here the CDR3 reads CASSPGFYEQYF. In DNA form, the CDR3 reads TGTGCCAGCAGCCCAGGGTTCTACGAGCAGTACTTC.

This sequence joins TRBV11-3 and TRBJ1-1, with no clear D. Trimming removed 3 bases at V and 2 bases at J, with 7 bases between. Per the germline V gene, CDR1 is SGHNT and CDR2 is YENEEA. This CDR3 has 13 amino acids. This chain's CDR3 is CASSLGENTEAFF. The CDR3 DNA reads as TGTGCCAGCAGCTTGGGCGAAAACACTGAAGCTTTCTTT.

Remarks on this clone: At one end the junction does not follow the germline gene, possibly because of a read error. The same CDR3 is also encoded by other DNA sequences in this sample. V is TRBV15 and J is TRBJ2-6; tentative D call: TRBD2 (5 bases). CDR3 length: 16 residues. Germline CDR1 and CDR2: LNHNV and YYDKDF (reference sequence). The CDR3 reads CATSRDRGSGANVLTF. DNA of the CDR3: TGTGCCACCAGTAGAGATCGGGGCTCTGGGGCCAACGTCCTGACTTTC.

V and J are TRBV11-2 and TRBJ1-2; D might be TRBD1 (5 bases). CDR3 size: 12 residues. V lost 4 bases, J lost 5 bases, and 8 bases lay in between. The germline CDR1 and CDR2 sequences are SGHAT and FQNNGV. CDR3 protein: CASSSRGYGYTF. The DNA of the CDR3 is TGTGCCAGCAGCTCACGGGGGTATGGCTACACCTTC.

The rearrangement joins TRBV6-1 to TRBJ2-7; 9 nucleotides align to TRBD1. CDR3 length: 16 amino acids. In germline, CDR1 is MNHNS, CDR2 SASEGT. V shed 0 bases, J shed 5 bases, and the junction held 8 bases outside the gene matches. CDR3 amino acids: CASSEARGDRVDEQYF. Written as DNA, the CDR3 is TGTGCCAGCAGTGAAGCCAGAGGGGACAGGGTTGACGAGCAGTACTTC.

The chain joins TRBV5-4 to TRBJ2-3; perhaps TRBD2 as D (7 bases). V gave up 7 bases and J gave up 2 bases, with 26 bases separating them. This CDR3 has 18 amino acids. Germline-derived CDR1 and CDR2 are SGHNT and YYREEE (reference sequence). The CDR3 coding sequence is TGTGCCAGCGCCTCCGATCAAAAGGGGGGGGGCTTCACAGATACGCAGTATTTT. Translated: CASASDQKGGGFTDTQYF.

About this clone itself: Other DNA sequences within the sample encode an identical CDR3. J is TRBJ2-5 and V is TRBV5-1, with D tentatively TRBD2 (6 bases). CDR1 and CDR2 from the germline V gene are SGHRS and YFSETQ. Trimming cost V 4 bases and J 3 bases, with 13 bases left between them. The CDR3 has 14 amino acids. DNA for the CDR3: TGCGCCAGCAGCCCCCGGGACTGGGAAGAGACCCAGTACTTC. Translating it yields CASSPRDWEETQYF.

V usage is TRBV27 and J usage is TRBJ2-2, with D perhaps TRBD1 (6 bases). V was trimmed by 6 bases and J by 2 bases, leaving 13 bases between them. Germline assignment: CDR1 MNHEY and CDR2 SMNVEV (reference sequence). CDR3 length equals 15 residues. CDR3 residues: CASRPGHINTGELFF. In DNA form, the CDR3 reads TGTGCCAGCAGGCCGGGACACATCAACACCGGGGAGCTGTTTTTT.

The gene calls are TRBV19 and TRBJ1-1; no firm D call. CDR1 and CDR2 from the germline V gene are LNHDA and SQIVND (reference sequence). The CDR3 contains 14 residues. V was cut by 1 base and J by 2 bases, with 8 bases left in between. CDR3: CASSIGSTNTEAFF. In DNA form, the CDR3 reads TGTGCCAGTAGTATAGGGTCAACAAACACTGAAGCTTTCTTT.

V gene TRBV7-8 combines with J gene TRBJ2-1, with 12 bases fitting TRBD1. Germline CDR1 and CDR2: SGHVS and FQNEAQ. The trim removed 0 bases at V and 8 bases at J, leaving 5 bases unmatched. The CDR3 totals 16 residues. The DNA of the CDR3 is TGTGCCAGCAGCTTAGCGTCCGGGACAGGGGGCCATGAGCAGTTCTTC. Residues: CASSLASGTGGHEQFF.